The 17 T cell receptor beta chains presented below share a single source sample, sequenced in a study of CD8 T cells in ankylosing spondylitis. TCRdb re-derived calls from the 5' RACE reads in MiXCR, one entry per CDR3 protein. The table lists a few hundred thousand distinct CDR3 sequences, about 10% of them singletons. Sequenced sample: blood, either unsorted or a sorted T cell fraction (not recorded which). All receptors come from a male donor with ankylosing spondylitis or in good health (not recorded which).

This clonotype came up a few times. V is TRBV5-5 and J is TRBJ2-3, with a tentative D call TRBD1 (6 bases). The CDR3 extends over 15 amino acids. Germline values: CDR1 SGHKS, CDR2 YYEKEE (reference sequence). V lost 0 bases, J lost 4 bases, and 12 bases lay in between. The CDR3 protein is CASSLGTEVSDTQYF. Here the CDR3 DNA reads TGTGCCAGCAGCTTGGGGACAGAGGTATCAGATACGCAGTATTTT.

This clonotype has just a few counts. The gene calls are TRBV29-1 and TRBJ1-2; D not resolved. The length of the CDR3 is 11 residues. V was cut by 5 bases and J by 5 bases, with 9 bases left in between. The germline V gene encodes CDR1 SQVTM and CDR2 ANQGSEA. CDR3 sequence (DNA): TGCAGCGTTTTTAGCAGATATGGCTACACCTTC. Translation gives CSVFSRYGYTF. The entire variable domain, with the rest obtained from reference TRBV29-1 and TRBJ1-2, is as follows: SAVISQKPSRDICQRGTSLTIQCQVDSQVTMMFWYRQQPGQSLTLIATANQGSEATYESGFVIDKFPISRPNLTFSTLTVSNMSPEDSSIYLCSVFSRYGYTFGSGTRLTVV.

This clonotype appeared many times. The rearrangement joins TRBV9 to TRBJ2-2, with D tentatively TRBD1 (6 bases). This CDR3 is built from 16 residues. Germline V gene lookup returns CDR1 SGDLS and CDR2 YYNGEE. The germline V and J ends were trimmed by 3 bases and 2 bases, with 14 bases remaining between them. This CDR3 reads CASSAYRDTNTGELFF. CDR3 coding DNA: TGTGCCAGCAGCGCATACCGGGACACCAACACCGGGGAGCTGTTTTTT.

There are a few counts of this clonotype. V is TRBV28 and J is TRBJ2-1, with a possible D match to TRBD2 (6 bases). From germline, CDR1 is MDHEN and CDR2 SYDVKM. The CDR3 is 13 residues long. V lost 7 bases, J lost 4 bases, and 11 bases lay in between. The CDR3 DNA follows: TGTGCCAGCACCCGGGACTCATACAATGAGCAGTTCTTC. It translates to CASTRDSYNEQFF. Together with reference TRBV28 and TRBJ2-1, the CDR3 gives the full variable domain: DVKVTQSSRYLVKRTGEKVFLECVQDMDHENMFWYRQDPGLGLRLIYFSYDVKMKEKGDIPEGYSVSREKKERFSLILESASTNQTSMYLCASTRDSYNEQFFGPGTRLTVL.

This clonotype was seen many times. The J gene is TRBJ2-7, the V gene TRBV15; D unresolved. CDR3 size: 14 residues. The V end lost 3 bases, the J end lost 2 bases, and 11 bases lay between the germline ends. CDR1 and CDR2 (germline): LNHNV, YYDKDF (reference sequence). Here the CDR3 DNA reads TGTGCCACCAGCAGGGCTGACCCGGCCTACGAGCAGTACTTC. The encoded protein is CATSRADPAYEQYF.

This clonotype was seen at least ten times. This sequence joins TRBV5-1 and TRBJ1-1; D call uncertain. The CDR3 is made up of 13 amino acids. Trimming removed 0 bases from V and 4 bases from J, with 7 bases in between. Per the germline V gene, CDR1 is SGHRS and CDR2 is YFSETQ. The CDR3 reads CASSLVVGTEAFF. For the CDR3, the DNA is TGCGCCAGCAGCTTGGTGGTAGGCACTGAAGCTTTCTTT.

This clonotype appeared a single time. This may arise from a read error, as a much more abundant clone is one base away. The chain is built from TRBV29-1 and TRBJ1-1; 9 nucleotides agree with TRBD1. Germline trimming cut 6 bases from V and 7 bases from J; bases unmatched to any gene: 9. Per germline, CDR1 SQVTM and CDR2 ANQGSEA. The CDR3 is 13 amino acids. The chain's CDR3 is CSVQLRDRDEAFF. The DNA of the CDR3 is TGCAGCGTGCAACTCCGGGACAGGGATGAAGCTTTCTTT.

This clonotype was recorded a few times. This chain's CDR3 is CASSLAPMETQYF. DNA for the CDR3: TGTGCCAGCAGCTTAGCGCCCATGGAGACCCAGTACTTC. The chain links TRBV7-8 to TRBJ2-5; D is unresolved. Germline assignment: CDR1 SGHVS and CDR2 FQNEAQ. CDR3 length: 13 residues. V was clipped by 0 bases and J by 5 bases, with 7 bases between them.

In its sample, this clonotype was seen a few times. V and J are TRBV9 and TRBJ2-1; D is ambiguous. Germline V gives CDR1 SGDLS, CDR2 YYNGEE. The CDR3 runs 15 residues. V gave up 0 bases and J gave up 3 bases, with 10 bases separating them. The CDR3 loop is CASSVEVASYNEQFF. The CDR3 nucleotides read TGTGCCAGCAGCGTAGAGGTAGCTAGCTACAATGAGCAGTTCTTC. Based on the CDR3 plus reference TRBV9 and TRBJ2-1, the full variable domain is DSGVTQTPKHLITATGQRVTLRCSPRSGDLSVYWYQQSLDQGLQFLIQYYNGEERAKGNILERFSAQQFPDLHSELNLSSLELGDSALYFCASSVEVASYNEQFFGPGTRLTVL.

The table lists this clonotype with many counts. The DNA of the CDR3 is TGTGCCAGCAGTGTTTCAGGGTTCCAAGAGACCCAGTACTTC. Protein: CASSVSGFQETQYF. The chain couples TRBV12-3 or TRBV12-4 to TRBJ2-5; weak D call: TRBD1 (5 bases). Trimming stripped 5 bases from V and 1 base from J, with 11 bases between. The CDR3 has 14 residues.

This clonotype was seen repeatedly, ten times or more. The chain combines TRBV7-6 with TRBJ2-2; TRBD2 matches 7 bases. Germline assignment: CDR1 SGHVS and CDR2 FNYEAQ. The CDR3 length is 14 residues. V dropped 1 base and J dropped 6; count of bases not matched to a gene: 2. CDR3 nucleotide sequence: TGTGCCAGCAGCTTAGGCACTAGCGCCGGGGAGCTGTTTTTT. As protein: CASSLGTSAGELFF.

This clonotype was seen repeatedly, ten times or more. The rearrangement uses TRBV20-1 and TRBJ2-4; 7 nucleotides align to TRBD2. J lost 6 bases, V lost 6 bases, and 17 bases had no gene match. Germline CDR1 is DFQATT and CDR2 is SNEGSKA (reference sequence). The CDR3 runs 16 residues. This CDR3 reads CSAPYRSGTSTNIQYF. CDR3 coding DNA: TGCAGTGCCCCATATCGGAGCGGGACGTCGACAAACATTCAGTACTTC.

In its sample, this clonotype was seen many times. The CDR3 region has the DNA TGTGCCAGCAGCATCCTCCGGGACACATCCTACGAGCAGTACTTC. This sequence encodes CASSILRDTSYEQYF. J is TRBJ2-7 and V is TRBV5-6; a weak D match, TRBD1 (6 bases). CDR3 length equals 15 residues. The germline V gene encodes CDR1 SGHDT and CDR2 YYEEEE. V gave up 4 bases and J gave up 1 base, with 15 bases separating them.

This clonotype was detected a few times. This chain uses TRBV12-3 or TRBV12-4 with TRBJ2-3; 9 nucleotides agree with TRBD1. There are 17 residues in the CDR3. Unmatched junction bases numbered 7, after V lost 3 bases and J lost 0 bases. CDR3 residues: CASSLTGGPSSTDTQYF. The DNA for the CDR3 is TGTGCCAGCAGTTTGACAGGGGGACCCTCTAGCACAGATACGCAGTATTTT.

The CDR3 loop is CASTRARQGSKLFF. Written as DNA, the CDR3 is TGCGCCAGCACCCGAGCCCGACAGGGGAGTAAGCTGTTTTTT. This chain joins TRBV5-1 and TRBJ2-2; 8 bases line up with TRBD1. Trimming took 6 bases from V and 12 from J; bases not matched to a gene: 13. CDR1 SGHRS and CDR2 YFSETQ come from the germline V gene. This CDR3 is built from 14 residues.

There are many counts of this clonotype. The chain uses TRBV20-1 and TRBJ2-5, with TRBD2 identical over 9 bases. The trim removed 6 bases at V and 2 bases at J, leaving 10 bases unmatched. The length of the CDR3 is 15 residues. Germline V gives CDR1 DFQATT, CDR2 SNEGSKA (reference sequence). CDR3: CSADRGGAQQETQYF. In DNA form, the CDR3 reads TGCAGTGCCGATCGCGGGGGGGCGCAACAAGAGACCCAGTACTTC.

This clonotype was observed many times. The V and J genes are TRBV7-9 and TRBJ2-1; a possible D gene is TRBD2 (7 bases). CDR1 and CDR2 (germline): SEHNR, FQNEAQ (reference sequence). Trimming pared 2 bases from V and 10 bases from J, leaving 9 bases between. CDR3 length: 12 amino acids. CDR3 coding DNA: TGTGCCAGCAGCTTACGGGGGGCCGAGCAGTTCTTC. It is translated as CASSLRGAEQFF.